The 27 T cell receptor beta chains reported below all come from one sample, sequenced in a study of T cell responses to AZD1222 COVID-19 vaccine. The method was immunoSEQ multiplex PCR; TCRdb's version includes in-frame clones alone and lacks a portion of them. The sample holds roughly 200,000 clones; 90% to 95% are singletons and the top ten take about 4%. The source was peripheral blood, collected 28 days after the second dose of the MenACWY control vaccine. The receptors stem from an adult who received the MenACWY meningococcal vaccine as a control.

This sequence joins TRBV9 and TRBJ2-7, with D hard to call. Trimming shortened V by 4 bases and J by 6 bases, and 17 bases separated the two germline ends. The CDR3 has 14 residues. In germline, CDR1 is SGDLS, CDR2 YYNGEE. Here the CDR3 reads CASSPSSAALEQYF. Written as DNA, the CDR3 is TGTGCCAGCAGCCCGAGTAGTGCAGCCCTCGAGCAGTACTTC.

The chain joins TRBV28 to TRBJ1-2; no clear D. The V and J ends lost 2 bases and 2 bases respectively, with 9 bases between them. CDR1 and CDR2 (germline): MDHEN, SYDVKM. This CDR3 contains 14 residues. The CDR3 protein is CASSLGRENYGYTF. The CDR3 nucleotides are TGTGCCAGCAGTTTAGGTAGAGAAAACTATGGCTACACCTTC.

The V call is TRBV9, the J call TRBJ2-1; 11 bases align to TRBD2. Germline assignment: CDR1 SGDLS and CDR2 YYNGEE. J was trimmed by 7 bases and V by 0 bases; bases with no gene match: 9. The CDR3 contains 17 residues. The CDR3 protein is CASSVAPLAGDLNEQFF. CDR3 DNA: TGTGCCAGCAGCGTAGCTCCACTAGCGGGAGATCTTAATGAGCAGTTCTTC.

The J gene is TRBJ2-1, the V gene TRBV10-1; D is perhaps TRBD1 (6 bases). This CDR3 region has 11 residues. Trimming removed 6 bases from V and 12 bases from J, with 12 bases in between. In germline, CDR1 is WNHNN, CDR2 SYGVQD (reference sequence). CDR3 nucleotide sequence: TGCGCCAGCAGGATCCGGGACACGCAGTTCTTC. This translates into CASRIRDTQFF.

This clone was seen a single time. The CDR3 reads CASSASRQGTQYF. In DNA form, the CDR3 reads TGTGCCAGCAGCGCATCGCGCCAGGGGACCCAGTACTTC. V gene TRBV11-3 combines with J gene TRBJ2-5; D may be TRBD1 (5 bases). Trimming shortened V by 5 bases and J by 7 bases, and 14 bases separated the two germline ends. Germline V gives CDR1 SGHNT, CDR2 YENEEA. CDR3 length equals 13 residues. The full variable domain, completed using reference TRBV11-3 and TRBJ2-5, is EAGVVQSPRYKIIEKKQPVAFWCNPISGHNTLYWYLQNLGQGPELLIRYENEEAVDDSQLPKDRFSAERLKGVDSTLKIQPAELGDSAVYLCASSASRQGTQYFGPGTRLLVL.

The chain employs TRBV29-1 and TRBJ1-6; D is unresolved. Germline values: CDR1 SQVTM, CDR2 ANQGSEA. Trimming took off 7 bases at V and 7 bases at J, with 11 bases between the two ends. CDR3 size: 12 residues. Here the CDR3 DNA reads TGCAGCGCCGGTGGCGGGAATTCACCCCTCCACTTT. Translated, it gives CSAGGGNSPLHF.

The V call is TRBV6-5, the J call TRBJ2-2; D might be TRBD2 (6 bases). The germline V gene has CDR1 MNHEY and CDR2 SVGAGI. Deletions cut 10 bases from V and 1 base from J, with 16 bases between. The CDR3 is 15 residues long. CDR3 amino acids: CATRSGLLNTGELFF. CDR3 nucleotides: TGTGCCACAAGGTCCGGACTACTGAACACCGGGGAGCTGTTTTTT.

The V call is TRBV29-1, the J call TRBJ2-3, with unresolved D. CDR1 and CDR2 from the germline V gene are SQVTM and ANQGSEA. The CDR3 covers 15 residues. Trimming took 6 bases from V and 0 from J, leaving 16 bases between them. CDR3 in amino acids: CSVGPSTHSTDTQYF. The CDR3, as DNA: TGCAGCGTCGGACCGTCAACCCATAGCACAGATACGCAGTATTTT.

V usage is TRBV11-2 and J usage is TRBJ1-1; D not resolved. V lost 5 bases, J lost 3 bases, and 16 bases lay in between. The CDR3 runs 15 residues. CDR1 is SGHAT, CDR2 FQNNGV, per germline. CDR3 sequence: CASSILPGGDTEAFF. CDR3 bases: TGTGCCAGCAGCATACTACCCGGCGGTGACACTGAAGCTTTCTTT.

The chain recombines TRBV27 with TRBJ1-1; maybe TRBD1 (6 bases). Between the trimmed V and J ends, which lost 6 bases and 1 base, there was a span of 9 bases. The germline CDR1 and CDR2 sequences are MNHEY and SMNVEV (reference sequence). This CDR3 is 13 amino acids long. This chain's CDR3 is CASRLTGNTEAFF. The CDR3 DNA reads as TGTGCCAGCAGACTGACAGGGAACACTGAAGCTTTCTTT.

This clone was found once. The chain recombines TRBV5-1 with TRBJ1-1; 8 bases agree with TRBD1. The CDR3 contains 15 residues. Germline V CDR1 and CDR2: SGHRS, YFSETQ. Trimming cost V 5 bases and J 3 bases; bases outside gene matches: 9. The CDR3 protein is CASSPGGVGYTEAFF. CDR3 in DNA: TGCGCCAGCAGTCCAGGGGGCGTCGGTTACACTGAAGCTTTCTTT.

This clone was seen just once. The chain employs TRBV19 and TRBJ1-1, with a possible D match to TRBD1 (5 bases). The CDR3 consists of 15 residues. The germline CDR1 and CDR2 sequences are LNHDA and SQIVND (reference sequence). The V and J ends lost 3 bases and 4 bases respectively, with 15 bases between them. The CDR3 sequence: CASSIGWQGGTEAFF. CDR3 DNA: TGTGCCAGTAGTATCGGTTGGCAGGGAGGCACTGAAGCTTTCTTT.

The chain couples TRBV23-1 to TRBJ1-4; D gene unclear. TRBV23-1 is an ORF; its function is uncertain. CDR3 length: 12 residues. V was pared by 10 bases and J by 8 bases, with 14 bases between. CDR3 DNA: TGCGCCAATAGGGCCCGGAGGGAAAAACTGTTTTTT. Translating gives CANRARREKLFF.

The chain links TRBV9 to TRBJ2-7, with a weak D call TRBD2 (5 bases). CDR3 length: 14 residues. V was clipped by 4 bases and J by 7 bases, with 18 bases between them. The germline V gene encodes CDR1 SGDLS and CDR2 YYNGEE. CDR3 loop: CASSPRDLLMEQYF. CDR3 in DNA: TGTGCCAGCAGCCCCCGGGATCTACTAATGGAGCAGTACTTC.

The V gene is TRBV2, the J gene TRBJ2-1; tentatively, D is TRBD1 or TRBD2 (5 bases each). The CDR3 has 12 amino acids. CDR1 is SNHLY and CDR2 is FYNNEI in the germline V gene. The V end lost 9 bases, the J end lost 4 bases, and 10 bases lay between the germline ends. CDR3 DNA: TGTGCCAGGAGGGACGGATACAATGAGCAGTTCTTC. Amino acids: CARRDGYNEQFF.

The chain recombines TRBV27 with TRBJ2-4; D might be TRBD2 (6 bases). V gave up 6 bases and J gave up 3 bases, with 12 bases separating them. The CDR3 consists of 14 residues. Germline lookup yields CDR1 MNHEY and CDR2 SMNVEV (reference sequence). The CDR3 region has the DNA TGTGCCAGCAGGCCTAGCGACCTCAAAAACATTCAGTACTTC. Protein: CASRPSDLKNIQYF.

The chain has TRBV7-2 and TRBJ2-7; 8 nucleotides line up with TRBD2. Per the germline V gene, CDR1 is SGHTA and CDR2 is FQGNSA. Trimming removed 5 bases from V and 0 bases from J; junction bases left unmatched: 12. CDR3 length: 17 residues. Here the CDR3 DNA reads TGTGCCAGCAGCCGGGGGGGTAGCGGGACTAACTCCTACGAGCAGTACTTC. Amino acid sequence: CASSRGGSGTNSYEQYF.

The chain recombines TRBV6-2 or TRBV6-3 with TRBJ1-2; TRBD1 is a possible D gene (5 bases). The CDR3 totals 15 residues. V was clipped by 0 bases and J by 3 bases, with 11 bases between them. The V gene's germline CDR1 is MNHEY and CDR2 SVGEGT. For the CDR3, the DNA is TGTGCCAGCAGTTACTCGATAGGGACCTACTATGGCTACACCTTC. Protein sequence: CASSYSIGTYYGYTF.

The chain recombines TRBV9 with TRBJ1-1; TRBD1 might be the D (6 bases). This CDR3 has 13 residues. Trimming left V 4 bases short and J 5 bases short, with 12 bases between. The germline V gene encodes CDR1 SGDLS and CDR2 YYNGEE. In DNA form, the CDR3 reads TGTGCCAGCAGCCCCCCAGGGGCTACTGAAGCTTTCTTT. This encodes CASSPPGATEAFF.

This chain joins TRBV10-2 and TRBJ1-4; D not resolved. The germline V gene has CDR1 WSHSY and CDR2 SAAADI. There are 11 residues in the CDR3. Trimming cost V 2 bases and J 8 bases, with 3 bases left between them. In DNA form, the CDR3 reads TGCGCCAGCAGTGAGGGCGAAAAACTGTTTTTT. This gives the protein CASSEGEKLFF.

In nucleotides, the CDR3 is TGTGCCAGCAGCCCACCGGGACTAGGTGGCAATGAGCAGTTCTTC. Residues: CASSPPGLGGNEQFF. The rearrangement joins TRBV7-2 to TRBJ2-1; 8 bases are shared with TRBD2. J gave up 6 bases and V 5 bases, and 9 bases lay outside the gene matches. The CDR3 is 15 residues long. Germline CDR1 reads SGHTA; CDR2 reads FQGNSA.

The chain couples TRBV5-1 to TRBJ1-6; no clear D gene. The CDR3 extends over 14 amino acids. V was shortened by 1 base and J by 5 bases, with 7 bases between the two germline ends. Per the germline V gene, CDR1 is SGHRS and CDR2 is YFSETQ. CDR3 sequence reads: CASSLLGNNSPLHF. CDR3 DNA: TGCGCCAGCAGCTTGTTGGGCAATAATTCACCCCTCCACTTT.

This chain joins TRBV12-3 or TRBV12-4 and TRBJ2-1; D unclear. The CDR3 has 12 residues. V dropped 1 base and J dropped 8 bases, with 6 bases sitting between them. CDR3 sequence: CASSLVKYEQFF. In DNA, the CDR3 is TGTGCCAGCAGTTTAGTCAAGTATGAGCAGTTCTTC.

The genes are TRBV24-1 and TRBJ2-1; 12 bases align to TRBD2. The CDR3 is made up of 15 amino acids. V was clipped by 4 bases and J by 8 bases; unmatched bases: 5. The germline gives CDR1 KGHDR, CDR2 SFDVKD. The CDR3 spells CATSDLTSGRDEQFF. The DNA for the CDR3 is TGTGCCACCAGTGACCTGACTAGCGGGAGAGATGAGCAGTTCTTC.

The chain combines TRBV14 with TRBJ1-4; D remains unclear. Trimming removed 3 bases at V and 8 bases at J, with 13 bases between. This CDR3 comprises 14 residues. Germline V lookup: CDR1 SGHDN, CDR2 FVKESK. CDR3 DNA sequence: TGTGCCAGCAGCCAGGGGAGGCCGGGCGAAAAACTGTTTTTT. Translated, it gives CASSQGRPGEKLFF.

This clone was recorded once. The chain carries TRBV18 and TRBJ2-5; possibly TRBD1 for D (5 bases). Germline V gives CDR1 KGHSH, CDR2 LQKENI. Between the trimmed V and J ends, which lost 2 bases and 2 bases, there was a span of 12 bases. This CDR3 comprises 15 residues. The CDR3 spells CASSPSPGIQETQYF. CDR3 DNA: TGTGCCAGCTCACCAAGTCCAGGGATACAAGAGACCCAGTACTTC.

This clone was seen a few times. V usage is TRBV6-5 and J usage is TRBJ2-7; a weak D match, TRBD1 (5 bases). The germline V and J ends were trimmed by 6 bases and 6 bases, with 21 bases remaining between them. The CDR3 extends over 15 amino acids. Germline-derived CDR1 and CDR2 are MNHEY and SVGAGI. The CDR3 spells CASSLQAVYTGEQYF. CDR3 nucleotides: TGTGCCAGCAGCCTACAGGCGGTCTACACAGGCGAGCAGTACTTC.